This T cell receptor beta chain was captured in a study of blood T cells in healthy people across ages. V lost 3 bases to trimming and J lost 3 bases, with 9 bases between them. Per the germline V gene, CDR1 is SQVTM and CDR2 is ANQGSEA. This CDR3 is built from 12 residues. The second PCR ran roughly 7 to 11 cycles with a sample-barcoded 5' primer and J-beta primers. TCRdb re-derived calls from the 5' RACE reads in MiXCR, one entry per CDR3 protein. The data hold 1.5 million to 2 million distinct CDR3 sequences, with around 40% observed a single time. This clonotype was counted a few times. Sequenced input: blood. The chain links TRBV29-1 to TRBJ2-7; the D is unclear. The sequence derives from a human donor in good health. The CDR3: CSVEVRNYEQYF. The CDR3 coding sequence is TGCAGCGTTGAGGTCCGGAACTACGAGCAGTACTTC.